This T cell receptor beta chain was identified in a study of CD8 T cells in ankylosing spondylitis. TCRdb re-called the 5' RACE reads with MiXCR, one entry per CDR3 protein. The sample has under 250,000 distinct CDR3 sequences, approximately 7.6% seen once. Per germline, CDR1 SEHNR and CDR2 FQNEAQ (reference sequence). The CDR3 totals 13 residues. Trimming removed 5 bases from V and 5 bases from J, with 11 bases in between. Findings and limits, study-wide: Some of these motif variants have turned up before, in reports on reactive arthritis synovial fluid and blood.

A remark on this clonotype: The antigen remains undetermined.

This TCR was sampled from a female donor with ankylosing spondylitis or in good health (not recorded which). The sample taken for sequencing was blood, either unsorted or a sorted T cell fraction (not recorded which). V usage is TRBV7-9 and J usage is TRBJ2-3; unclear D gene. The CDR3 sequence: CASSPRSEDTQYF. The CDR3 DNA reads TGTGCCAGCAGCCCAAGATCCGAAGATACGCAGTATTTT.